This T cell receptor beta chain was sequenced during a study of immune aging and cytomegalovirus after organ transplant (dated by TCRdb to the early 2020s). Describing the broader study: All transplant recipients received three-drug immunosuppression with prednisone, tacrolimus, and mycophenolate.

Comments on this clonotype: This clone's antigen is unknown. No qualities accompany the bases; no much larger clone lies one base away.

Summary of the overall study and its limitations: Because CD57 was not measured in the sequencing data, a conservative gene-based aging definition was used instead. Post-transplant increases in aged-phenotype cells were observed regardless of clone size, following viremia and occurring earlier in large clones (days 200-264) than in small clones. Large clones contained a higher proportion of TEMRA cells, and the seven largest clones (just over 1,900 cells) acquired aged and TEMRA cells while losing TCM cells.

V is shortened by 5 bases, J by 4 bases, and the region joining them spans 17 bases. The CDR3 runs 16 amino acids, cysteine and phenylalanine included. Left in the record is the CDR3 DNA by itself, 48 bases read in frame from the first base. According to the germline V gene, CDR1 reads MNHEY and CDR2 reads SVGAGI. Libraries were prepared through single-cell sequencing. Sequenced using an Illumina NovaSeq 6000. For cell capture and library preparation, the team used the BD Rhapsody Targeted mRNA and AbSeq Reagent Kit in a microwell format. Libraries were prepared to cover TCR, sample tags, AbSeq, and targeted mRNA from the Human T-Cell Expression Panel plus custom TOX and TOX2 primers. Sequencing of the libraries was done on an Illumina NovaSeq. In the paper's pipeline: The analysis covered around 10,000 cells in total, of which about 7,300 were CD8 T cells and about 4,500 were CD8 T cells with an identifiable TCR CDR3. The BD Rhapsody Targeted Analysis Pipeline, including V(D)J processing, was run on the Seven Bridges Genomics platform to process the raw data. Quality control, Sample Tag demultiplexing with Lex-BDSMK, clone identification with VDJ Explorer, and Seurat clustering were all done in SeqGeq 1.6.0. A clone was considered non-expanded if it made up <1% of CD8 T cells, and considered a clonal expansion if it made up >2.5% of the sample. In-frame beta chains were kept once TCRdb had trimmed the public reads at Q25 with fastp and called clones with MiXCR. Each entry merges the rows of one CDR3 protein and shows their most common DNA and genes. TCRdb's processing, not the study's, gives the V and J calls here. In this sample the table shows about 20,000 distinct CDR3 sequences, roughly 38% of which occur a single time. The top ten clones comprise 25% of the sample.

The meaning of the sample's time point label: five sample-tagged time points from pre-transplant (day -1) to day 368 post-transplant, pooled. PBMC were thawed and then stimulated for 12 hours with a CMV IE-1 overlapping peptide library, with no transport inhibitors added. After thawing, cells were rested overnight and were then stimulated in R10 medium with CD28/CD49d costimulation. The IE-1 peptide library was composed of 15-amino-acid peptides with overlaps of 11 amino acids. Samples from each time point were barcoded using BD Single-Cell Multiplexing Kit Sample Tags, then pooled and stained with sorting antibodies plus oligo-conjugated anti-CD45RA. A BD FACSAria III was used to sort CMV-responsive CD8+CD137+ and CD4+CD154+ T cells at 4-way purity. Blood was drawn into EDTA vacutainers and was processed by Ficoll gradient within 1-24 hours.

The rearrangement joined TRBV6-5 to TRBJ2-2; tentative D gene TRBD1, with 6 bases matching. The sample consisted of CMV peptide-activated CD4+ and CD8+ T cells sorted from blood, taken at five time points, pooled. The intended sense of this specimen's cell subset or site label: sorted CD8+CD137+ and CD4+CD154+ T cells after roughly 12 h CMV IE-1 peptide stimulation. This clonotype originated in a female donor who had a heart transplant and CMV viremia. CDR3 reads: CASSHGQIRGTGELFF. The DNA sequence is as follows: TGTGCCAGCAGTCACGGACAGATACGTGGCACCGGGGAGCTGTTTTTT.